The entry below gives a single T cell receptor beta chain sequence along with its context. The antigen remains undetermined. From germline, CDR1 is SGHVS and CDR2 FQNEAQ. Unmatched junction bases numbered 8, after V lost 1 base and J lost 7 bases. The CDR3 has 16 residues. This sample was included in a study of response to subunit inactivated influenza vaccine. Findings and caveats of the study: That few new T cells are recruited by each seasonal influenza vaccination was the authors' suggestion.

TCRdb re-analysed the RT-PCR reads in MiXCR, keeping a single row per CDR3 protein. Of roughly 520,000 distinct CDR3 sequences listed, about 25% are singletons. Specimen: CD4+ T cells sorted from PBMCs, collected roughly 5 days after vaccination. V is TRBV7-8 and J is TRBJ2-1, with 9 bases aligning to TRBD2. This receptor was identified in a man aged 50 to 60 who received an inactivated influenza vaccine. The CDR3 coding sequence is TGTGCCAGCAGCTTAGGCGGGGGGGCAGTAAGGAATGAGCAGTTCTTC. This codes for CASSLGGGAVRNEQFF. The variable domain in full, with the rest retrieved from reference TRBV7-8 and TRBJ2-1, is GAGVSQSPRYKVAKRGQDVALRCDPISGHVSLFWYQQALGQGPEFLTYFQNEAQLDKSGLPSDRFFAERPEGSVSTLKIQRTQQEDSAVYLCASSLGGGAVRNEQFFGPGTRLTVL.